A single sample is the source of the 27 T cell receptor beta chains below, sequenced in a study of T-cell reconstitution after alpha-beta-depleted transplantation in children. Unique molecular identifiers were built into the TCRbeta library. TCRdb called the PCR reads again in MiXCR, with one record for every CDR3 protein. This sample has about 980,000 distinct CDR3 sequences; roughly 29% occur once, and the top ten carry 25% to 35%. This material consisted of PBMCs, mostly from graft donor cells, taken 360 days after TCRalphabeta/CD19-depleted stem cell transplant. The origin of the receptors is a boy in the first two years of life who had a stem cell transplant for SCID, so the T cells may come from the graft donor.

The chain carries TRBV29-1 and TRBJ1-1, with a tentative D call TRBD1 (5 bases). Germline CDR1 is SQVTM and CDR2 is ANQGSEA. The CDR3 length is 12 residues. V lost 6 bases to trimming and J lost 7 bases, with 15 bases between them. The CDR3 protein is CSVPWDGFEAFF. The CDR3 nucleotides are TGCAGCGTCCCTTGGGACGGGTTTGAAGCTTTCTTT.

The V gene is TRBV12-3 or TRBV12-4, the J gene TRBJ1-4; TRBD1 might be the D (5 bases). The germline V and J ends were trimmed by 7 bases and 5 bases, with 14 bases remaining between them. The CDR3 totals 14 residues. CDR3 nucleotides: TGTGCCAGCACCCCCGGGACGGTGAATGAAAAACTGTTTTTT. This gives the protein CASTPGTVNEKLFF.

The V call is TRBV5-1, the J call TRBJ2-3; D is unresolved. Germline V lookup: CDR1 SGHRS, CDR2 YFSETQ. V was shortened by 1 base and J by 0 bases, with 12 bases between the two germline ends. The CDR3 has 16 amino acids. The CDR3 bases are TGCGCCAGCAGCTTGACGGACGGCTCTAGCACAGATACGCAGTATTTT. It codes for CASSLTDGSSTDTQYF.

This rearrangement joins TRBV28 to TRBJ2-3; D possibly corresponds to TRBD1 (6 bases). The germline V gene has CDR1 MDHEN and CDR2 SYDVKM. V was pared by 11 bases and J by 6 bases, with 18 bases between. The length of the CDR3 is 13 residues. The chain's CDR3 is CASTGHKRDTQYF. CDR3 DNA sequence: TGTGCCTCCACGGGACATAAAAGGGATACGCAGTATTTT.

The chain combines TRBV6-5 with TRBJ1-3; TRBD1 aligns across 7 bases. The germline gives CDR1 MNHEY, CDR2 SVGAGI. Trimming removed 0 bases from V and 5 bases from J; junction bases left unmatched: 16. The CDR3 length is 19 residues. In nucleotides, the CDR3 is TGTGCCAGCAGTTACTCTCCACCACAGGGGATCAGGAGACGAAACACCATATATTTT. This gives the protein CASSYSPPQGIRRRNTIYF.

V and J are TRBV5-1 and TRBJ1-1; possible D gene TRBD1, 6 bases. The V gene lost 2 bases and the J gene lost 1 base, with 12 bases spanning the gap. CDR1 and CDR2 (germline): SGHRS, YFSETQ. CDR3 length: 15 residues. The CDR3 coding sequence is TGCGCCAGCAGCTTTGGGACACCGAGGAACACTGAAGCTTTCTTT. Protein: CASSFGTPRNTEAFF. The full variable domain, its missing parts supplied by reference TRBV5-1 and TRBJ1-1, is KAGVTQTPRYLIKTRGQQVTLSCSPISGHRSVSWYQQTPGQGLQFLFEYFSETQRNKGNFPGRFSGRQFSNSRSEMNVSTLELGDSALYLCASSFGTPRNTEAFFGQGTRLTVV.

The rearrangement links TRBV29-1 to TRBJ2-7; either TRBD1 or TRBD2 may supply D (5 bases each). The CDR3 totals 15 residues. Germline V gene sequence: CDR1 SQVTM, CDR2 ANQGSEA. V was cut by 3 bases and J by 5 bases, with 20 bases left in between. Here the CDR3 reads CSVEAAELGVHEQYF. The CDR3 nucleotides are TGCAGCGTTGAGGCAGCCGAATTGGGGGTCCACGAGCAGTACTTC.

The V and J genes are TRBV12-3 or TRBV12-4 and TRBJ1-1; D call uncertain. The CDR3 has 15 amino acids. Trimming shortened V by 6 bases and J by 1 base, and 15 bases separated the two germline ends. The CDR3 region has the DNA TGTGCCAGCAGCCAACTGGGAGTACCGAACACTGAAGCTTTCTTT. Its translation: CASSQLGVPNTEAFF.

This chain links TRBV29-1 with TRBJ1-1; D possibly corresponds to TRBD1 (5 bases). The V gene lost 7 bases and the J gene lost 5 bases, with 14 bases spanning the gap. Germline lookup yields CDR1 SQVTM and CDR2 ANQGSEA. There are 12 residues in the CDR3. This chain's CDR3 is CSAFRVETEAFF. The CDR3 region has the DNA TGCAGCGCCTTCAGGGTAGAAACTGAAGCTTTCTTT. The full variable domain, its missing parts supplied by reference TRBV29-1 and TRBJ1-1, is SAVISQKPSRDICQRGTSLTIQCQVDSQVTMMFWYRQQPGQSLTLIATANQGSEATYESGFVIDKFPISRPNLTFSTLTVSNMSPEDSSIYLCSAFRVETEAFFGQGTRLTVV.

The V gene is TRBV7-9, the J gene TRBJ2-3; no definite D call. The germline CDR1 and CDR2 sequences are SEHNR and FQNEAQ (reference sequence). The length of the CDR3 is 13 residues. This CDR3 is CGLDGSSTDTQYF. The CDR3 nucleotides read TGTGGATTGGACGGCTCTAGCACAGATACGCAGTATTTT. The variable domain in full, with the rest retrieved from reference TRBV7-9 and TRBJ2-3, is DTGVSQNPRHKITKRGQNVTFRCDPISEHNRLYWYRQTLGQGPEFLTYFQNEAQLEKSRLLSDRFSAERPKGSFSTLEIQRTEQGDSAMYLCGLDGSSTDTQYFGPGTRLTVL.

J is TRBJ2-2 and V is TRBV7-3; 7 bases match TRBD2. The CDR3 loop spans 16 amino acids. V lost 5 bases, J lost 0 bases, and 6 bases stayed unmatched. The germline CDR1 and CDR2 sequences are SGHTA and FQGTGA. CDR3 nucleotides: TGTGCCAGCAGCCCGTGGGGGGGGACGAACACCGGGGAGCTGTTTTTT. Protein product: CASSPWGGTNTGELFF.

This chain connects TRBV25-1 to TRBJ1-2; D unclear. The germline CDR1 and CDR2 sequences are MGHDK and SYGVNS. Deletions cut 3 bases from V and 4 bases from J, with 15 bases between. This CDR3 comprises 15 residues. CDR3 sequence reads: CASSDFTEGGYGYTF. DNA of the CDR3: TGTGCCAGCAGTGATTTTACGGAGGGAGGCTATGGCTACACCTTC.

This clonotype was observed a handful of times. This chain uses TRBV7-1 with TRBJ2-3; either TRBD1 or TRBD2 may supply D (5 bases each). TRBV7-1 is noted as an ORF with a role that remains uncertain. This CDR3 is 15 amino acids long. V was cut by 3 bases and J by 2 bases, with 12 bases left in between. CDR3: CASSSPGRPTDTQYF. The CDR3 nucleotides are TGTGCCAGCAGCTCCCCGGGGCGCCCCACAGATACGCAGTATTTT.

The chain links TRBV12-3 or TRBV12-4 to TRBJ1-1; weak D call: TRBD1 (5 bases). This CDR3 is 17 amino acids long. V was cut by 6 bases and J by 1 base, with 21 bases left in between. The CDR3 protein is CASRTLRGSTQNTEAFF. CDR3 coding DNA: TGTGCCAGCAGGACCTTACGGGGCTCGACTCAGAACACTGAAGCTTTCTTT.

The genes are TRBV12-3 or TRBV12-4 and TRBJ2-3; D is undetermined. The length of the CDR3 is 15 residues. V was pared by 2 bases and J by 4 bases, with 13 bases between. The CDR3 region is CASSLYRGPADTQYF. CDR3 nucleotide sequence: TGTGCCAGCAGTTTATACCGCGGACCCGCAGATACGCAGTATTTT.

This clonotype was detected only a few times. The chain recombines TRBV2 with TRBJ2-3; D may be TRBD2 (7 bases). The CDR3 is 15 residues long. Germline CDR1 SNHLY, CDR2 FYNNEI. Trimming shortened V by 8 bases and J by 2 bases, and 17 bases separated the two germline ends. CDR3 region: CASRGARSFTDTQYF. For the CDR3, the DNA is TGTGCCAGCCGGGGGGCCCGATCTTTCACAGATACGCAGTATTTT.

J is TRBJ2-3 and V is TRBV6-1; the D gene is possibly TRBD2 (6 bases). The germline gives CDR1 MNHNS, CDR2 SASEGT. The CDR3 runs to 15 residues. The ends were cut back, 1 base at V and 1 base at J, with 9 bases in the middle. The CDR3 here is CASSEGWGGTDTQYF. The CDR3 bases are TGTGCCAGCAGTGAAGGATGGGGGGGCACAGATACGCAGTATTTT.

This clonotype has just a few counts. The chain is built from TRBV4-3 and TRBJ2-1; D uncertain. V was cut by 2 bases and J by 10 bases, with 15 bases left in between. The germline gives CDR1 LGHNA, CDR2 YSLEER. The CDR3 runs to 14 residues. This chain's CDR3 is CASSQHRSSWEQFF. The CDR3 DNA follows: TGCGCCAGCAGCCAACATCGCAGCTCCTGGGAGCAGTTCTTC.

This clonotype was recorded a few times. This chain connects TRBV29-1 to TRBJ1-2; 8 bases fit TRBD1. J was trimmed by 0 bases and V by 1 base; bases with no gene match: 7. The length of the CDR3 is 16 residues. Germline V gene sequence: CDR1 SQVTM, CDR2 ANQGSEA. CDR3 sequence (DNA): TGCAGCGTTGAAGCTCAGGGGGCCCTAGCTAACTATGGCTACACCTTC. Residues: CSVEAQGALANYGYTF.

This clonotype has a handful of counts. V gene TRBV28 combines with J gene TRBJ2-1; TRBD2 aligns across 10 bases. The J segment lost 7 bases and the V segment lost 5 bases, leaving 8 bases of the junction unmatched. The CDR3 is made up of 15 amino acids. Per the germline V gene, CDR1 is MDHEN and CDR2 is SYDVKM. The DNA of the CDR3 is TGTGCCAGCAGTGTCCAGCGGGGGGGGCGGAATGAGCAGTTCTTC. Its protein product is CASSVQRGGRNEQFF.

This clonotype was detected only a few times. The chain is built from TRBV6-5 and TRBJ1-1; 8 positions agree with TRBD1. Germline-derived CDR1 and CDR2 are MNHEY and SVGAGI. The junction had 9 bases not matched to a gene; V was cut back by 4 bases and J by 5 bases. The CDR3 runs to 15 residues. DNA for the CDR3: TGTGCCAGCAGTTCCCACAGGGGGATGGGGACTGAAGCTTTCTTT. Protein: CASSSHRGMGTEAFF.

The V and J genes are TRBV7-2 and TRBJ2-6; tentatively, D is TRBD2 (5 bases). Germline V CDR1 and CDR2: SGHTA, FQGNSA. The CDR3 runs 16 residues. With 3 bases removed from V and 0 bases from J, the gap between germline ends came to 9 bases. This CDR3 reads CASSFSGSSGANVLTF. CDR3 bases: TGTGCCAGCAGCTTTTCTGGGAGCTCTGGGGCCAACGTCCTGACTTTC.

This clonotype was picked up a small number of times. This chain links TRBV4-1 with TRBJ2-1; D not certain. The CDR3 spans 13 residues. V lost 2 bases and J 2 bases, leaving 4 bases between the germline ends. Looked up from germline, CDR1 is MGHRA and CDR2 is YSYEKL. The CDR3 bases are TGCGCCAGCAGCCAAACGACCTACAATGAGCAGTTCTTC. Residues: CASSQTTYNEQFF.

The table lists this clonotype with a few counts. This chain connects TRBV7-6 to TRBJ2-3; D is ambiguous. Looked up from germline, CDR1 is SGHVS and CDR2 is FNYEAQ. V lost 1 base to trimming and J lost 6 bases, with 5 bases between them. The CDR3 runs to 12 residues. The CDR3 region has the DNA TGTGCCAGCAGCTTAGTCGTGGATACGCAGTATTTT. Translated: CASSLVVDTQYF.

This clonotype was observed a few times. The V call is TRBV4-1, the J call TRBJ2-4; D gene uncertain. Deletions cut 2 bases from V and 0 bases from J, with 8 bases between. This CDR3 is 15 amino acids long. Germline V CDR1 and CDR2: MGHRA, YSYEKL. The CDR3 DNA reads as TGCGCCAGCAGCCAAACGACATTAGCCAAAAACATTCAGTACTTC. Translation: CASSQTTLAKNIQYF.

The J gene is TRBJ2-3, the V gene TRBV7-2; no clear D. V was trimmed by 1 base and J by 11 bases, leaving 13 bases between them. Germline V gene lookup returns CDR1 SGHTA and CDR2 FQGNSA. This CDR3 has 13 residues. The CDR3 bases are TGTGCCAGCAGCTTAGGGGTGGCCCCCGGGCAGTATTTT. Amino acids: CASSLGVAPGQYF.

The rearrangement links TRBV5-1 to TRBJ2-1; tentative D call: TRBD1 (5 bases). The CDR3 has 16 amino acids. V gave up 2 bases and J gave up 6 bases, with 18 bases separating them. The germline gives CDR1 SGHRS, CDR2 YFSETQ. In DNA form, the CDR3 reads TGCGCCAGCAGCTTTCTATCTGGGGCGCCAAGCAATGAGCAGTTCTTC. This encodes CASSFLSGAPSNEQFF. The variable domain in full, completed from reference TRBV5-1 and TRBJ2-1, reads KAGVTQTPRYLIKTRGQQVTLSCSPISGHRSVSWYQQTPGQGLQFLFEYFSETQRNKGNFPGRFSGRQFSNSRSEMNVSTLELGDSALYLCASSFLSGAPSNEQFFGPGTRLTVL.